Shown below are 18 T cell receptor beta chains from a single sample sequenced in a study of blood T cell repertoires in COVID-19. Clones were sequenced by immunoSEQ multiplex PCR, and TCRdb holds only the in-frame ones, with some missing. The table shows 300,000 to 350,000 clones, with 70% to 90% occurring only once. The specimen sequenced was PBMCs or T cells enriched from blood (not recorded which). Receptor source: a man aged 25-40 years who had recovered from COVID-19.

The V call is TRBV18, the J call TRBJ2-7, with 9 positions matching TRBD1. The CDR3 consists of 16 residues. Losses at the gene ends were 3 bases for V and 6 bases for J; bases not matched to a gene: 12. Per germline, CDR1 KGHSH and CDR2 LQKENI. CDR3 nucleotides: TGTGCCAGCTCACCTGCTCGTGGGACAGGGTTCCCCGAGCAGTACTTC. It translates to CASSPARGTGFPEQYF.

This CDR3 reads CASSQIGTSDNEQFF. The DNA for the CDR3 is TGTGCCAGCAGCCAGATTGGGACTAGCGACAATGAGCAGTTCTTC. The gene calls are TRBV7-9 and TRBJ2-1; 10 positions match TRBD2. The CDR3 sequence is 15 residues long. V shed 5 bases and J 5 bases; nucleotides not matched to a gene: 6. Per the germline V gene, CDR1 is SEHNR and CDR2 is FQNEAQ (reference sequence).

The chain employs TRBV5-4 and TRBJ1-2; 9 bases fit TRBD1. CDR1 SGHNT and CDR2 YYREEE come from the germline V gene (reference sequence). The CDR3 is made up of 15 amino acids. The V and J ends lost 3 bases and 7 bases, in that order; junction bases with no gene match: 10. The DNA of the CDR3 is TGTGCCAGCAGCTCGTTAGGGGACAGGGATACTGGCTACACCTTC. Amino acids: CASSSLGDRDTGYTF.

DNA of the CDR3: TGTGCCAGCAGTACCTCGTTCGGCTATGGCTACACCTTC. Amino acids: CASSTSFGYGYTF. V gene TRBV2 combines with J gene TRBJ1-2; D call uncertain. V was cut by 5 bases and J by 4 bases, with 11 bases left in between. CDR1 is SNHLY, CDR2 FYNNEI, per germline. The CDR3 is made up of 13 amino acids.

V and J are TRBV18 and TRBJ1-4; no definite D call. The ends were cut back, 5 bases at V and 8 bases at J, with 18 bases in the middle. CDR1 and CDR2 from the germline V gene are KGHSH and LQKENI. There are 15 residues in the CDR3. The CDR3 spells CASSAFEVVFEKLFF. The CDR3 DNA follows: TGTGCCAGCTCAGCCTTTGAGGTGGTATTCGAAAAACTGTTTTTT.

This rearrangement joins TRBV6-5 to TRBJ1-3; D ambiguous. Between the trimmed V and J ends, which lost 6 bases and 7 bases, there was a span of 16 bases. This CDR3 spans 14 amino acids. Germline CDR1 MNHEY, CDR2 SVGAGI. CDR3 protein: CASSPTFPLNTIYF. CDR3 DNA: TGTGCCAGCAGCCCGACATTTCCCTTGAACACCATATATTTT.

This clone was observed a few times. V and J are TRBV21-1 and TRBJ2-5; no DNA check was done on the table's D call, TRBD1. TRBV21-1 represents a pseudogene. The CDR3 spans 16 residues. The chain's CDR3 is CASTPGARGRQETQYF. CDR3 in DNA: TGTGCCAGCACCCCGGGGGCCAGGGGGCGCCAAGAGACCCAGTACTTC.

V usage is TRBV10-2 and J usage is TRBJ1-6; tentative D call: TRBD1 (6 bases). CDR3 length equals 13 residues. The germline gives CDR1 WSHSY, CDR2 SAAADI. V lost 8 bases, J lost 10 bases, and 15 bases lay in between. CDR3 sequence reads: CASGTGSNSPLHF. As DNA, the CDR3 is TGCGCCAGCGGAACAGGGTCGAACTCACCCCTCCACTTT.

The CDR3, as DNA: TGTGCCAGCAGCCAGAGAGGGGAGGCAGAGACCCAGTACTTC. It encodes CASSQRGEAETQYF. The rearrangement uses TRBV4-2 and TRBJ2-5; possible D gene TRBD2, 6 bases. This CDR3 has 14 residues. V lost 3 bases and J lost 4, with 12 bases in between. CDR1 LGHNA and CDR2 YNFKEQ come from the germline V gene.

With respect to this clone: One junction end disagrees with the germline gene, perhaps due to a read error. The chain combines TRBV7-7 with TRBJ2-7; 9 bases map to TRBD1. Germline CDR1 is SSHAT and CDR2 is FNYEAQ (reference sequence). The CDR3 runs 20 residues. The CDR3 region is CASSLGGGDRVPRFPYEQYF. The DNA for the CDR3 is TGTGCTAGCAGCTTAGGGGGCGGGGACAGGGTACCTAGGTTCCCCTACGAGCAGTACTTC.

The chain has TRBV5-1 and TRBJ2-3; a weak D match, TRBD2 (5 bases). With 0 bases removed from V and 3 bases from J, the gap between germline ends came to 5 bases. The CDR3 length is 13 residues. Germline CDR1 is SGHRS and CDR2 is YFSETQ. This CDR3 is CASSLERTDTQYF. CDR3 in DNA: TGCGCCAGCAGCTTGGAGCGGACAGATACGCAGTATTTT.

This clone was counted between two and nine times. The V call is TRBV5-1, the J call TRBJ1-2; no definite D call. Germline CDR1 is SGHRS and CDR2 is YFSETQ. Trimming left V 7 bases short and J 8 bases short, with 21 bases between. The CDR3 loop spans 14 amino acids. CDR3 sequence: CASAIGDREVGYTF. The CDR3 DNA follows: TGCGCCAGCGCCATCGGGGATAGGGAAGTCGGCTACACCTTC.

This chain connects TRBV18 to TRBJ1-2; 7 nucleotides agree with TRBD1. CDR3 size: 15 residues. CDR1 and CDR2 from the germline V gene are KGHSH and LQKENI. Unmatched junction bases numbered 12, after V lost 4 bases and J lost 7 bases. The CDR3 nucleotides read TGTGCCAGCTCACTCCTCCAGGGGGATCTCGGTGGCTACACCTTC. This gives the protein CASSLLQGDLGGYTF.

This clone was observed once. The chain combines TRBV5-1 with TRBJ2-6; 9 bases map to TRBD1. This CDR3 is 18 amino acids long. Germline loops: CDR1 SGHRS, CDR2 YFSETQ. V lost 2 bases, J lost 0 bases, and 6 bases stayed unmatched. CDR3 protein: CASSFGDRASSGANVLTF. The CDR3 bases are TGCGCCAGCAGCTTCGGGGACAGGGCGAGCTCTGGGGCCAACGTCCTGACTTTC.

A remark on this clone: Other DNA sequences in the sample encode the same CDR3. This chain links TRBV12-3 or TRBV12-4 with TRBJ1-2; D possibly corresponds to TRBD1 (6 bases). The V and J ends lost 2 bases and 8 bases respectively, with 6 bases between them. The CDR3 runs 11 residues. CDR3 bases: TGTGCCAGCAGTTTAAGGGGGGGCTACACCTTC. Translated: CASSLRGGYTF.

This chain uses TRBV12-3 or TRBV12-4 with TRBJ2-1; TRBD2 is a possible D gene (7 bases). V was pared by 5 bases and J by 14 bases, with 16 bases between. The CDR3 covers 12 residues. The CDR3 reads CASSPRRGGEFF. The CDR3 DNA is TGTGCCAGCAGTCCCAGGAGGGGGGGCGAGTTCTTC.

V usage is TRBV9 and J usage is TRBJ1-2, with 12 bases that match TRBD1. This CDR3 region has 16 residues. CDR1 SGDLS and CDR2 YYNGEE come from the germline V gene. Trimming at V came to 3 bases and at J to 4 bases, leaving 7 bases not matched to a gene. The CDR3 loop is CASSATGTGGGYGYTF. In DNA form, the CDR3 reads TGTGCCAGCAGCGCTACCGGGACAGGGGGCGGCTATGGCTACACCTTC.

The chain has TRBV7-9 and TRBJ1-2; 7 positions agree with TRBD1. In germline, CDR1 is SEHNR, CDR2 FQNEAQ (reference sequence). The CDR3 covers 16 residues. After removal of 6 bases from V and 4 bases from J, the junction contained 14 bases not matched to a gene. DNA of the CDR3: TGTGCCAGCAGTGGAAGTGGGCAGGGGGGTTCCTATGGCTACACCTTC. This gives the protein CASSGSGQGGSYGYTF.